This T cell receptor (beta chain) was captured by sequencing in a study of T-cell reconstitution after alpha-beta-depleted transplantation in children. The TCRbeta library was prepared with unique molecular identifiers. TCRdb processed the PCR reads anew with MiXCR; each CDR3 protein has one entry. The data hold under 250,000 distinct CDR3 sequences, with approximately 17% observed a single time. Study results and limitations: At the one-year point after transplant, T-cell counts and TCRbeta diversity were found to come mostly from T cells that had been newly produced. Several hundred expanded graft clones reportedly were the source of alpha-beta T cells about two months after transplant.

This clonotype was observed a few times. What it binds is unknown. The CDR3 has 15 amino acids. V dropped 5 bases and J dropped 9; count of bases not matched to a gene: 6. The sequenced sample was PBMCs, mostly from graft donor cells, obtained 360 days after TCRalphabeta/CD19-depleted stem cell transplant. This chain links TRBV12-3 or TRBV12-4 with TRBJ2-1; 14 bases line up with TRBD2. This clonotype was sampled from a male patient between 2 and 9 years old who had a stem cell transplant for acute lymphoblastic leukemia, so the T cells may come from the graft donor. CDR3 loop: CASSRLAGGPGEQFF. CDR3 coding DNA: TGTGCCAGCAGTCGACTAGCGGGAGGGCCTGGTGAGCAGTTCTTC.